The rows below give T cell receptor beta chains drawn from one sample of a study of blood T cell repertoires in COVID-19. Repertoires were generated with immunoSEQ multiplex PCR, while TCRdb's copy carries only in-frame clones and drops some. The sample consists of about 51,000 clones, over 75% of them appearing once. Sequencing was done on a sample of peripheral blood. All receptors come from a man aged 50-59 years with active COVID-19. Each CDR3 is given with its conserved first and last residue. The D gene is left open where the match is weak. Expanded clones get a size class; other rows say once, few or many, or leave the size out.

J gene	clone size	V gene	D gene	CDR3 DNA	CDR3 protein
TRBJ1-6	NA	TRBV5-6	TRBD1	TGTGCCAGCAGCTCGGACAGGGAGAATTCACCCCTCCACTTT	CASSSDRENSPLHF
TRBJ1-5	NA	TRBV6-6	NA	TGTGCCACCCTAAACAGGGCCAATCAGCCCCAGCATTTT	CATLNRANQPQHF
TRBJ2-5	NA	TRBV6-2/TRBV6-3	NA	TGTGCCAGCAGTTACCTGGAGACCCAGTACTTC	CASSYLETQYF
TRBJ2-5	NA	TRBV6-2/TRBV6-3	NA	TGTGCCAGCAGTTATACTCCCAGCAGGGAGACCCAGTACTTC	CASSYTPSRETQYF
TRBJ1-3	NA	TRBV7-6	TRBD1	TGTGCCAGCAGCGCGGGACAGGCCTATTCTGGAAACACCATATATTTT	CASSAGQAYSGNTIYF
TRBJ2-7	NA	TRBV19	TRBD1	TGTGCCAGTAGTACCGGGACAGGAGTCTCCTACGAGCAGTACTTC	CASSTGTGVSYEQYF
TRBJ2-1	NA	TRBV29-1	TRBD2	TGCAGCGTGGGGGGACTAGCGGAGAGCTCCTACAATGAGCAGTTCTTC	CSVGGLAESSYNEQFF
TRBJ1-4	NA	TRBV5-1	NA	TGCGCCAGCAGCTTGGTTGGGACATCAACTAATGAAAAACTGTTTTTT	CASSLVGTSTNEKLFF
TRBJ1-4	NA	TRBV5-1	NA	TGCGCCAGCAGCCCGGGAGATAGTAATGAAAAACTGTTTTTT	CASSPGDSNEKLFF
TRBJ1-1	NA	TRBV9	NA	TGTGCCAGCAGCGTAGAAGCGAACACTGAAGCTTTCTTT	CASSVEANTEAFF
TRBJ2-1	NA	TRBV10-3	TRBD2	TGTGCCATCAGTTCCGGGACTAGCGGGAGAATCAATGAGCAGTTCTTC	CAISSGTSGRINEQFF
TRBJ2-5	NA	TRBV12-3/TRBV12-4	NA	TGTGCCAGCAGGGACAGACTCCAAGAGACCCAGTACTTC	CASRDRLQETQYF
TRBJ1-6	NA	TRBV15	NA	TGTGCCACCAGCAACGTGAGGTCCTATAATTCACCCCTCCACTTT	CATSNVRSYNSPLHF
TRBJ2-2	NA	TRBV5-6	TRBD2	TGTGCCAGCAGGACCGGGACTAGCGGGGGAACCTACACCGGGGAGCTGTTTTTT	CASRTGTSGGTYTGELFF
TRBJ2-6	NA	TRBV7-3	TRBD2	TGTGCCAGCAGCACCTTAGCGGGGGGTAGCTCTGGGGCCAACGTCCTGACTTTC	CASSTLAGGSSGANVLTF
TRBJ1-4	NA	TRBV27	NA	TGTGCCAGCAAGACAGTTGGGGTTTCAACTAATGAAAAACTGTTTTTT	CASKTVGVSTNEKLFF
TRBJ2-1	NA	TRBV11-2	NA	TGTGCCAGCAGCTTAGTTGCGGGTGGGGATGAGCAGTTCTTC	CASSLVAGGDEQFF
TRBJ1-2	NA	TRBV7-2	NA	TGTGCCAGCAGCGCACGAACCGGGACACCTAACTATGGCTACACCTTC	CASSARTGTPNYGYTF
TRBJ2-4	NA	TRBV2	NA	TGTGCCGGTAAAAGACTGGGAAACATTCAGTACTTC	CAGKRLGNIQYF
TRBJ2-1	NA	TRBV9	NA	TGTGCCAGCAGCTCCGGGCGCCCGCTTACTAGTTCTGAGCAGTTCTTC	CASSSGRPLTSSEQFF
TRBJ2-1	NA	TRBV5-6	TRBD2	TGTGCCAGCAGCTTGGGGGGGTCGACTAGCATCGCCTACAATGAGCAGTTCTTC	CASSLGGSTSIAYNEQFF
TRBJ1-5	NA	TRBV12-5	NA	TGTGCTAGTAACACAGCATTCAATCAGCCCCAGCATTTT	CASNTAFNQPQHF
TRBJ2-5	NA	TRBV6-6	NA	TGTGCCAGCAGTTACGCGGGAAGACAAGAGACCCAGTACTTC	CASSYAGRQETQYF
TRBJ1-2	once	TRBV11-2	NA	TGTGCCAGCAGCCCTACTCCCAGGGGCGCTGGCTACACCTTC	CASSPTPRGAGYTF
TRBJ2-7	few	TRBV2	TRBD1	TGTGCCAGCAGTTTACAGGGGGCTCCGACCTACGAGCAGTACTTC	CASSLQGAPTYEQYF
TRBJ1-5	NA	TRBV19	TRBD1	TGTGCCAGTAGTGCTTTAACAGGGGTAAACAATCAGCCCCAGCATTTT	CASSALTGVNNQPQHF
TRBJ1-1	once	TRBV5-6	NA	TGTGCCAGCAGCTTTAGTACTGAAGCTTTCTTT	CASSFSTEAFF
TRBJ2-1	few	TRBV10-3	TRBD2	TGTGCCATCAGTGAGTCGGGCGGGGGGCTCAACAATGAGCAGTTCTTC	CAISESGGGLNNEQFF
TRBJ2-1	NA	TRBV5-1	NA	TGCGCCAGCAGCCAGGGCACGTTCTCCTACAATGAGCAGTTCTTC	CASSQGTFSYNEQFF
TRBJ2-3	NA	TRBV3-1/TRBV3-2	NA	TGTGCCAGCAGCCAAGACCCCCTCCCAGATACGCAGTATTTT	CASSQDPLPDTQYF
TRBJ1-4	NA	TRBV28	TRBD1	TGTGCCAGCAGTCTCCCCGGGACAGGGCGTGAAAAACTGTTTTTT	CASSLPGTGREKLFF
TRBJ2-3	once	TRBV6-5	NA	TGTGCCAGCAGGTACGGCGGATCCACAGATACGCAGTATTTT	CASRYGGSTDTQYF
TRBJ1-3	NA	TRBV7-6	NA	TGTGCCAGCAGCTTAAGCCCTCCTGAGAACAGGGCCGGAAACACCATATATTTT	CASSLSPPENRAGNTIYF
TRBJ1-2	NA	TRBV6-5	NA	TGTGCCAGCAGGGATAGACTCTATGGCTACACCTTC	CASRDRLYGYTF
TRBJ2-1	NA	TRBV20-1	TRBD2	TGCAGTGCTAGTTACGTGACGGGAGGGCCCGATGAGCAGTTCTTC	CSASYVTGGPDEQFF
TRBJ2-7	NA	TRBV2	NA	TGTGCCAGCAGTGAGGGGACTCCCCCCTACGAGCAGTACTTC	CASSEGTPPYEQYF
TRBJ2-1	NA	TRBV9	TRBD2	TGTGCCAGCAGCGGGTGGGGGACTAGCGGAGAGAATGAGCAGTTCTTC	CASSGWGTSGENEQFF
TRBJ2-5	NA	TRBV19	NA	TGTGCCAGTAGTAGGACTCCCGGGGAGACCCAGTACTTC	CASSRTPGETQYF
TRBJ1-2	once	TRBV30	NA	TGTGCCTGGAGTCTATCGGGGGGCGGCAGGGTCTTAAAGGGCTACACCTTC	CAWSLSGGGRVLKGYTF
TRBJ2-1	NA	TRBV7-8	NA	TGTGCCAGCAGGGCTATAGACAGGTCCCACAATGAGCAGTTCTTC	CASRAIDRSHNEQFF
TRBJ2-1	NA	TRBV7-3	TRBD2	TGTGCCAGCAGCCGGACTAGCGGGAGCAATGAGCAGTTCTTC	CASSRTSGSNEQFF
TRBJ2-1	NA	TRBV29-1	NA	TGCAGCGCTGACCCCAAATTCGAGCCGGAGTACAATGAGCAGTTCTTC	CSADPKFEPEYNEQFF
TRBJ1-3	NA	TRBV29-1	TRBD1	TGCAGCGGCCTACAGGGGGATGGAAACACCATATATTTT	CSGLQGDGNTIYF
TRBJ2-3	NA	TRBV11-3	NA	TGTGCCAGCAGCCCCCTCTCGGATACGCAGTATTTT	CASSPLSDTQYF
TRBJ1-5	NA	TRBV5-5	NA	TGTGCCGCCCAGGGGAATCAGCCCCAGCATTTT	CAAQGNQPQHF
TRBJ2-2	NA	TRBV11-2	NA	TGTGCCAGCAGCTTAGGGGGACGGGGACTGAACACCGGGGAGCTGTTTTTT	CASSLGGRGLNTGELFF
TRBJ2-1	NA	TRBV6-6	TRBD2	TGTGCCAGCAGTCCCAAGCGGGGGGGCGGTGATGAGCAGTTCTTC	CASSPKRGGGDEQFF
TRBJ2-3	NA	TRBV19	TRBD1	TGTGCCAGTAGTATGGGCCCCACCTCCGGGACAGGGACAGATACGCAGTATTTT	CASSMGPTSGTGTDTQYF
TRBJ1-5	NA	TRBV18	TRBD1	TGTGCCAGCTCACCGGACAGGGTTAGCAATCAGCCCCAGCATTTT	CASSPDRVSNQPQHF
TRBJ2-1	NA	TRBV6-5	TRBD1	TGTGCCACCCGGCAAGGGGGCCGGCAGTTCTTC	CATRQGGRQFF
TRBJ1-4	NA	TRBV5-6	TRBD1	TGTGCCAGCAGCTTGGCCGGGACAGGGGGCCGCAGTAATGAAAAACTGTTTTTT	CASSLAGTGGRSNEKLFF
TRBJ2-1	NA	TRBV12-3/TRBV12-4	TRBD2	TGTGCCAGCAGGGGCGGGAGGGTCAATGAGCAGTTCTTC	CASRGGRVNEQFF